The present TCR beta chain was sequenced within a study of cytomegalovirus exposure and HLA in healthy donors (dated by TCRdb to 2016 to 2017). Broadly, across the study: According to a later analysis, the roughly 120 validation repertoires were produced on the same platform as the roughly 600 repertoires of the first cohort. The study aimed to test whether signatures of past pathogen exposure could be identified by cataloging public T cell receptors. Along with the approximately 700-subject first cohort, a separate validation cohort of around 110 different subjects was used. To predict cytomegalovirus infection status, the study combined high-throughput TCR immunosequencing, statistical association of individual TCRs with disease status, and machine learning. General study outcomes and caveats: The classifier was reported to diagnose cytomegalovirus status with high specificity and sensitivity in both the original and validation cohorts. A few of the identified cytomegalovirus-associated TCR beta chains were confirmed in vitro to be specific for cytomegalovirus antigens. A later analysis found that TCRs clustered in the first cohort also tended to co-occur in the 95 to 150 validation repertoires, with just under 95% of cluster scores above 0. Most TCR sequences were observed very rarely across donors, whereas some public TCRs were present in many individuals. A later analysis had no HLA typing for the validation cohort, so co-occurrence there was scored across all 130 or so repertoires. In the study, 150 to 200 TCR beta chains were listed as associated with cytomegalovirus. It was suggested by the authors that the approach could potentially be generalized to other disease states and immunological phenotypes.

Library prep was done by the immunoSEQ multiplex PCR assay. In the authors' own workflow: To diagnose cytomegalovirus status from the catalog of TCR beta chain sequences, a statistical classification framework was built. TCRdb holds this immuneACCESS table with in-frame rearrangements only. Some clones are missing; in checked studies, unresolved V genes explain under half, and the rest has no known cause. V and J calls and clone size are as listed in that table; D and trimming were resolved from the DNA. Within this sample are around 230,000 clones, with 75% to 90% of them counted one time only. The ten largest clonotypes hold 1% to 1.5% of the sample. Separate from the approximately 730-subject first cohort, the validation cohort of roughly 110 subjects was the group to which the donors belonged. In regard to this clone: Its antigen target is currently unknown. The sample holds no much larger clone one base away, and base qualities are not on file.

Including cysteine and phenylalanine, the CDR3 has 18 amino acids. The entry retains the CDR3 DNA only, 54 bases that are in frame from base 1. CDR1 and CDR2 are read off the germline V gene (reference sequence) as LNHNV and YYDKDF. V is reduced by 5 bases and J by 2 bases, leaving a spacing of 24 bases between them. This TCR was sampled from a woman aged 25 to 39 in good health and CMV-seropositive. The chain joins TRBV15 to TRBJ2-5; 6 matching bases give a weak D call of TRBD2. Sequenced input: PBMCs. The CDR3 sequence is CATSSRGTYVRSQETQYF. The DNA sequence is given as TGTGCCACCAGCTCTCGGGGGACCTATGTGCGGTCACAAGAGACCCAGTACTTC.